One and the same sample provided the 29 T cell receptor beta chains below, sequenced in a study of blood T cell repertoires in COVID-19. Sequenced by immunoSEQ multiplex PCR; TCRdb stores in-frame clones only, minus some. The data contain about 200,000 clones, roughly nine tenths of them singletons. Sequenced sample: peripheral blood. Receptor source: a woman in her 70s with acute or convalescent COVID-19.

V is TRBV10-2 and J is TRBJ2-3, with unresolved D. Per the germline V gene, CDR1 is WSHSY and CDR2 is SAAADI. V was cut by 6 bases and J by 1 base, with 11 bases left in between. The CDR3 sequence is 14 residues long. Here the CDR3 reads CASSPELGTDTQYF. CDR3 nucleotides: TGCGCCAGCAGCCCGGAGCTTGGCACAGATACGCAGTATTTT.

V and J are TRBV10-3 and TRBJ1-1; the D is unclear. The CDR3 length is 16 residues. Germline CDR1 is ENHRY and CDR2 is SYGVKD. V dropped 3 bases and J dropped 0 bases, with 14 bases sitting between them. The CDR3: CAISDRSVSMNTEAFF. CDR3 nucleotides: TGTGCCATCAGTGACAGGTCAGTTTCAATGAACACTGAAGCTTTCTTT.

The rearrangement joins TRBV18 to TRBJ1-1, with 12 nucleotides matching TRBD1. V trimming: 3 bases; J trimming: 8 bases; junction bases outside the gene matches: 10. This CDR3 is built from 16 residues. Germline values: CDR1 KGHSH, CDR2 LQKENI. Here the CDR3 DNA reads TGTGCCAGCTCACCCCGCCCGGGGACAGGGGGCCCCGAAGCTTTCTTT. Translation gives CASSPRPGTGGPEAFF.

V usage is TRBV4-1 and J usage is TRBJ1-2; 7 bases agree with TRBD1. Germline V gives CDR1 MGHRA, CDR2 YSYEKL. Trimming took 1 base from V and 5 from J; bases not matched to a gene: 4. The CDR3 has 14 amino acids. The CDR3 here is CASSQVQGWYGYTF. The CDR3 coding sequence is TGCGCCAGCAGCCAAGTACAGGGGTGGTATGGCTACACCTTC.

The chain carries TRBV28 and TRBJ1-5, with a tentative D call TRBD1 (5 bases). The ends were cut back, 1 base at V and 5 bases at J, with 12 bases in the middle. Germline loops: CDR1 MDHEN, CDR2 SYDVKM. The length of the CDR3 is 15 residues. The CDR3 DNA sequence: TGTGCCAGCAGTTTATTAGGGGTCAGCGATCAGCCCCAGCATTTT. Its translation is CASSLLGVSDQPQHF.

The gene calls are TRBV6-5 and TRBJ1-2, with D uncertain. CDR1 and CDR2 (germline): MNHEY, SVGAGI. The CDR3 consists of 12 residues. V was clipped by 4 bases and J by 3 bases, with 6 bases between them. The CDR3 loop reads CASSFGDYGYTF. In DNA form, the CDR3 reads TGTGCCAGCAGTTTCGGGGACTATGGCTACACCTTC.

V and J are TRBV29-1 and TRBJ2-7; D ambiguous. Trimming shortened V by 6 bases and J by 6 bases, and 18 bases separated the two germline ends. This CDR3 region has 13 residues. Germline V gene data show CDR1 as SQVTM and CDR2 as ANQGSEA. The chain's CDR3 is CSVASRPAGEQYF. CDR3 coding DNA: TGCAGCGTCGCCTCAAGGCCAGCAGGCGAGCAGTACTTC.

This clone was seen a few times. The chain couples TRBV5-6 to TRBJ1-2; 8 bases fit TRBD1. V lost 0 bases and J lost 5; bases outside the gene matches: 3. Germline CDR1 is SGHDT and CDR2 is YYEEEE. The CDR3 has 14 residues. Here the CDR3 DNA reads TGTGCCAGCAGCTTGGGATACAGGGGGTATGGCTACACCTTC. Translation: CASSLGYRGYGYTF.

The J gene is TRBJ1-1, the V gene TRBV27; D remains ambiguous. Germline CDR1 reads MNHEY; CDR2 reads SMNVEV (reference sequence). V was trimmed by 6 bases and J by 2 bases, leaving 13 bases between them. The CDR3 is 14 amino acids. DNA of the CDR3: TGTGCCAGCAGGCGGACTGTTGGTAACACTGAAGCTTTCTTT. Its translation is CASRRTVGNTEAFF.

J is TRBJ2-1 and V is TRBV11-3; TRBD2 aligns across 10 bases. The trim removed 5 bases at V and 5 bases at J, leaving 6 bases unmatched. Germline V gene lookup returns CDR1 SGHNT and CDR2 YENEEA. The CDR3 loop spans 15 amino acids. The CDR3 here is CASSMRSGGDNEQFF. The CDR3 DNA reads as TGTGCCAGCAGCATGCGGAGCGGGGGGGACAATGAGCAGTTCTTC.

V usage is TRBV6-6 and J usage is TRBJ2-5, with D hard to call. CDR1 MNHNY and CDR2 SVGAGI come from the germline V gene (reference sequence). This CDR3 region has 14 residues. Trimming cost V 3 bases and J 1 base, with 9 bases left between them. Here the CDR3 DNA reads TGTGCCAGCAGTTATTTGGCCTCCCAAGAGACCCAGTACTTC. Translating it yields CASSYLASQETQYF.

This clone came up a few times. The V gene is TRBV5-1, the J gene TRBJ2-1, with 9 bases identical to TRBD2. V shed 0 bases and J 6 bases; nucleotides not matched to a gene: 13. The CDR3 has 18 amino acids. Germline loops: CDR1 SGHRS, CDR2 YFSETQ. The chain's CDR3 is CASSLGTSGRGFSNEQFF. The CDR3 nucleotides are TGCGCCAGCAGCTTGGGTACTAGCGGGCGGGGGTTTAGCAATGAGCAGTTCTTC.

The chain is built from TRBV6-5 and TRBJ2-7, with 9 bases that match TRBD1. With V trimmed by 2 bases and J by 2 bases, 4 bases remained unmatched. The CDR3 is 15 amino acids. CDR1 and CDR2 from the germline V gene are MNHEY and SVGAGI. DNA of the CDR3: TGTGCCAGCAGTTACGGGGGACAGGGCACCTACGAGCAGTACTTC. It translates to CASSYGGQGTYEQYF.

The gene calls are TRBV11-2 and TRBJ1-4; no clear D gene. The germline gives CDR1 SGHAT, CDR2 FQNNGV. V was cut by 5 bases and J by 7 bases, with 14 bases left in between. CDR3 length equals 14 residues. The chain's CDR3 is CASSAGFPVEKLFF. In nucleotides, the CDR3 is TGTGCCAGCAGCGCCGGGTTTCCCGTTGAAAAACTGTTTTTT.

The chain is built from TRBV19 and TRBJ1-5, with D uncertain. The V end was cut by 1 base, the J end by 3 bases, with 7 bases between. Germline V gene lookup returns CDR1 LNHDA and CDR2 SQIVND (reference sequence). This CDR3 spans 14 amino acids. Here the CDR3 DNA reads TGTGCCAGTAGTATAGTAGAACTCAATCAGCCCCAGCATTTT. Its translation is CASSIVELNQPQHF.

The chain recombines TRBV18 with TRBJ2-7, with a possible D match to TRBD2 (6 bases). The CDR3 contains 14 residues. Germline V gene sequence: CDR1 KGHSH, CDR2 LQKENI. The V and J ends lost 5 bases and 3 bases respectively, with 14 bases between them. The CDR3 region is CASSSGTVDYEQYF. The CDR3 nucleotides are TGTGCCAGCTCATCCGGGACTGTAGACTACGAGCAGTACTTC.

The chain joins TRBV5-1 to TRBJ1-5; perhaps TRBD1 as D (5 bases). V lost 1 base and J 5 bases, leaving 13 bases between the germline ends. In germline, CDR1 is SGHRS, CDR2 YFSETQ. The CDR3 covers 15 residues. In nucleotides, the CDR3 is TGCGCCAGCAGCTTGTACGGCAGGGTGGATCAGCCCCAGCATTTT. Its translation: CASSLYGRVDQPQHF.

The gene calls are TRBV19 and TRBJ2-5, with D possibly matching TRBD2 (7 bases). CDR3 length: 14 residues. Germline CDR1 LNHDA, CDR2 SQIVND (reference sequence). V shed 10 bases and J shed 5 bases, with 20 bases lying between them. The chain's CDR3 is CATSRGGLQETQYF. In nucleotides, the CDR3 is TGTGCCACCAGCAGGGGAGGGTTACAGGAGACCCAGTACTTC.

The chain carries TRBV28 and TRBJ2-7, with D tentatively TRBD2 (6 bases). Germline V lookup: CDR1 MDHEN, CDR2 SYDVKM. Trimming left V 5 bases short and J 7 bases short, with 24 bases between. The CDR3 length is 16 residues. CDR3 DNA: TGTGCCAGCAGTGGCCGCAGTGCGGGATGGGGAAGTGAGCAGTACTTC. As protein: CASSGRSAGWGSEQYF.

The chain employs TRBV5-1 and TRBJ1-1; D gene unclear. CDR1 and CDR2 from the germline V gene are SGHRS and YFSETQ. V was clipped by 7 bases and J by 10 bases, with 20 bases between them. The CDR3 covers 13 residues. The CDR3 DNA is TGCGCCAGCTCAAACCACCGATCCCAAGCAGCTTTCTTT. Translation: CASSNHRSQAAFF.

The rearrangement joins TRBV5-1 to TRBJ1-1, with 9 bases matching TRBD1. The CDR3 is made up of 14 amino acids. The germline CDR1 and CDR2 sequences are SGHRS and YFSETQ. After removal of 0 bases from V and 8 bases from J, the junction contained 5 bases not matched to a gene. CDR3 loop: CASSLAATGGEAFF. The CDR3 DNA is TGCGCCAGCAGCTTGGCGGCGACAGGGGGAGAAGCTTTCTTT.

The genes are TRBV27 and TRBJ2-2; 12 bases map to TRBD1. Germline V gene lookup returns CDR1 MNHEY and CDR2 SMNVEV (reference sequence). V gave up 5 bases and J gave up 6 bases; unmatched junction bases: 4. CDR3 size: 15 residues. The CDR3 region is CASSTGTGGAGELFF. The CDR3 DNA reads TGTGCCAGCAGTACCGGGACAGGGGGCGCCGGGGAGCTGTTTTTT.

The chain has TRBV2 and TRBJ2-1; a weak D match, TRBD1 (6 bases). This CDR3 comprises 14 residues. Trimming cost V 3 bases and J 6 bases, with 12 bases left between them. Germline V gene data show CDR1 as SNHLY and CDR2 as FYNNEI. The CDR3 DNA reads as TGTGCCAGCAGTGACCAGGGGCGACGCAATGAGCAGTTCTTC. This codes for CASSDQGRRNEQFF.

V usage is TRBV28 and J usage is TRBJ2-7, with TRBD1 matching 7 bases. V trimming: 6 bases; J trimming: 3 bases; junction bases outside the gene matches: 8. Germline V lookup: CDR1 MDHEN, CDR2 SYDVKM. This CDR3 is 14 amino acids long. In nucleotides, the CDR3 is TGTGCCAGCAGCCAGGGGACAGCCGTCTACGAGCAGTACTTC. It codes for CASSQGTAVYEQYF.

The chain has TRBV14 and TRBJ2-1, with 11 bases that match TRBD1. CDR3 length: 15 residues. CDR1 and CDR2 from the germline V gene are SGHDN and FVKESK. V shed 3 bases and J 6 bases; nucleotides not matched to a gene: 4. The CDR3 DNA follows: TGTGCCAGCAGCCACGCCGGGACAGGGGGCAATGAGCAGTTCTTC. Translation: CASSHAGTGGNEQFF.

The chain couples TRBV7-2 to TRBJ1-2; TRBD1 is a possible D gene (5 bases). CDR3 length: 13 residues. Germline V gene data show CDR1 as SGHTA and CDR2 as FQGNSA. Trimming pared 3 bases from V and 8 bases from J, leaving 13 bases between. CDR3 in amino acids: CASSFYPGEGYTF. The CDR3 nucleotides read TGTGCCAGCAGCTTCTATCCGGGGGAGGGCTACACCTTC.

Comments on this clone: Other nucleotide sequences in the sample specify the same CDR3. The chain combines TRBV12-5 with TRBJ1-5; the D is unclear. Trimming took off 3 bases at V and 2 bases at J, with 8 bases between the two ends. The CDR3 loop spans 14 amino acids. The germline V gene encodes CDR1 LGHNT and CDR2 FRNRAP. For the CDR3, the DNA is TGTGCTAGTGGTTTCACGGGAGGCAATCAGCCCCAGCATTTT. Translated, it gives CASGFTGGNQPQHF.

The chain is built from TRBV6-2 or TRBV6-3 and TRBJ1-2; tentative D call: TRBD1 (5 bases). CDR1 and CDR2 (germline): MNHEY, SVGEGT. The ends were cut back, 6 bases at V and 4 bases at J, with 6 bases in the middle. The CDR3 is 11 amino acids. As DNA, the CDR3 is TGTGCCAGCAGCGACAGCTATGGCTACACCTTC. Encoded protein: CASSDSYGYTF.

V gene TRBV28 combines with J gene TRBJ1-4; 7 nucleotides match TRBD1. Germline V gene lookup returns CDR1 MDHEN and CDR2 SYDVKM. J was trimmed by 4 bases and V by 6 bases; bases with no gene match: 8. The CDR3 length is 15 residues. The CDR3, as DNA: TGTGCCAGCAGGACCCAAGGGACAGTTAATGAAAAACTGTTTTTT. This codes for CASRTQGTVNEKLFF.